This T cell receptor (beta chain) appears in the sequencing data of a study of blood T cell repertoires in COVID-19 (dated by TCRdb to 2018 to 2020). About the full investigation: Samples from collaborators originated in the United States, Italy and Spain and spanned both the acute and convalescent phases of COVID-19. The dataset comprised deeply sampled blood TCRbeta repertoires from subjects exposed to, actively infected with, or recovered from COVID-19. Where available, HLA class I and class II types were taken from metadata supplied by the sample provider and were not determined by assay-based typing. The repertoires were made available in a free public database intended to serve as a resource for research on the immune response to SARS-CoV-2. The material from the prospective study consisted of cDNA or gDNA derived from T cells, B-cell-depleted T cells, or PBMCs. A de-identified subject ID, COVID-19 status, age in years and sex were almost always included in the sample metadata. Samples were obtained from the ongoing ImmuneRACE study (first 160 participants) and from about 1,300 subjects provided by 6 global collaborators.

TCRbeta CDR3 regions were amplified from genomic DNA by means of the immunoSEQ Assay, a bias-controlled multiplex PCR. The source study handled its data this way. The number of nucleated cells in each sample was estimated from the amplification of reference gene primers within the assay. To quantify the absolute abundance of each unique TCRbeta CDR3 rearrangement, sequence reads were collapsed and filtered. Productive Simpson clonality was computed per sample as the square root of Simpson's diversity index over productive rearrangements. TCRdb took this table from immuneACCESS and kept in-frame rearrangements with V and J called. Such tables lack part of the clones; where checked against another copy, unresolved V genes explain under half of the gap, and the rest is unexplained. The V and J calls and the clone size are those of that table, but D and trimming were determined from the DNA. A total of 80,000 to 100,000 clones appear in this sample, about nine tenths of them only once. The ten largest clones represent less than 2% of the sample.

Collaborating institutions collected whole blood in K2EDTA tubes following their own protocols. For TCRbeta analysis, collaborators shipped samples as frozen whole blood, isolated PBMCs, or DNA extracted from either of those sample types. Trimming at the junction amounts to 5 bases on V and 4 bases on J, and the germline ends lie 11 bases apart. The CDR3 runs 13 amino acids, cysteine and phenylalanine included. Solely the CDR3 DNA is kept, with 39 bases framed from the first base. General conclusions and limits of the study: The amount of clinical and demographic metadata varied by source and participant and was provided uncurated.

A word on this clone: Its recognized antigen is unknown. There are no base qualities to consult, and no much larger clone falls within one base.

This TCR came from a man aged 55 to 70 with acute or convalescent COVID-19. The sequencing input was peripheral blood. The rearranged chain carries TRBV12-3 or TRBV12-4 and TRBJ1-1; TRBD1 is a weak D gene call, 5 bases matching. DNA sequence: TGTGCCAGCAGTCCGGGGAGGGGCACTGAAGCTTTCTTT. The encoded protein is CASSPGRGTEAFF.